One sample yielded the 28 T cell receptor beta chains listed below, sequenced in a study of T-cell memory formation after mild COVID-19. One entry per CDR3 protein, called by TCRdb with MiXCR from the 5' RACE reads. The data contain more than 14,000 distinct CDR3 sequences, over 20% of them singletons. The specimen was PBMCs or a T cell subset sorted from them (not recorded which). Source of these receptors: a man between 18 and 35 years old who had mild COVID-19 (a few samples of this study predate the infection). Cell type and time point are not known.

The table lists this clonotype with many counts. This chain uses TRBV4-1 with TRBJ1-2; the D is unclear. Germline V gene sequence: CDR1 MGHRA, CDR2 YSYEKL. V dropped 1 base and J dropped 7 bases, with 13 bases sitting between them. The CDR3 has 14 residues. CDR3 loop: CASSQVFLPGGYTF. The CDR3 DNA reads TGCGCCAGCAGCCAAGTCTTCTTACCGGGTGGCTACACCTTC.

This clonotype has a count of ten or more. J is TRBJ2-7 and V is TRBV18, with TRBD2 matching 12 bases. The CDR3 has 18 amino acids. After removal of 3 bases from V and 3 bases from J, the junction contained 12 bases not matched to a gene. Germline CDR1 reads KGHSH; CDR2 reads LQKENI. CDR3 loop: CASSPHPWTSGDRYEQYV. As DNA, the CDR3 is TGTGCCAGCTCACCCCATCCTTGGACTAGCGGGGACCGCTACGAGCAGTACGTC.

This chain connects TRBV7-2 to TRBJ2-1; weak D call: TRBD2 (6 bases). The ends were cut back, 4 bases at V and 4 bases at J, with 17 bases in the middle. Germline values: CDR1 SGHTA, CDR2 FQGNSA. The CDR3 spans 16 residues. The CDR3 reads CASSSNMWGGYNEQFF. CDR3 sequence (DNA): TGTGCCAGCAGCTCGAATATGTGGGGAGGATACAATGAGCAGTTCTTC.

The chain links TRBV6-4 to TRBJ2-6; D uncertain. Germline assignment: CDR1 MRHNA and CDR2 SNTAGT. Deletions cut 5 bases from V and 0 bases from J, with 5 bases between. This CDR3 region has 14 residues. The CDR3 nucleotides read TGTGCCAGCAGTCAAAACTCTGGGGCCAACGTCCTGACTTTC. Its protein product is CASSQNSGANVLTF.

This clonotype has more than one count but fewer than ten. This chain joins TRBV12-3 or TRBV12-4 and TRBJ1-5; 9 positions agree with TRBD1. CDR3 size: 14 residues. V lost 6 bases, J lost 5 bases, and 5 bases stayed unmatched. The CDR3 DNA follows: TGTGCCAGCAGACCGGGACAGGGAGATCAGCCCCAGCATTTT. It codes for CASRPGQGDQPQHF.

The chain carries TRBV28 and TRBJ1-3, with D hard to call. Germline V gene sequence: CDR1 MDHEN, CDR2 SYDVKM. The V end was cut by 3 bases, the J end by 2 bases, with 14 bases between. The CDR3 extends over 16 amino acids. For the CDR3, the DNA is TGTGCCAGCAGTTTGGGCAGAGTCAGTACTGGAAACACCATATATTTT. It translates to CASSLGRVSTGNTIYF.

With respect to this clonotype: This may be a read error: a much more frequent sequence differs by one nucleotide. The rearrangement joins TRBV13 to TRBJ2-7, with 11 bases aligning to TRBD2. The junction had 9 bases not matched to a gene; V was cut back by 8 bases and J by 0 bases. The CDR3 has 16 amino acids. The germline V gene has CDR1 PRHDT and CDR2 FYEKMQ (reference sequence). CDR3 coding DNA: TGTGCCAGCGAATCCGGGCTAGCGGGGGGCTCCTACGAGCAGTACGTC. Its protein is CASESGLAGGSYEQYV.

This clonotype was counted at least ten times. V usage is TRBV4-3 and J usage is TRBJ2-5; the D is unclear. Trimming left V 4 bases short and J 6 bases short, with 12 bases between. This CDR3 is built from 13 residues. CDR1 is LGHNA, CDR2 YSLEER, per germline. The CDR3, as DNA: TGCGCCAGCAGCCGAACCGGCAGTCAGACCCAGTACTTC. Translation: CASSRTGSQTQYF.

This clonotype was picked up many times. V is TRBV7-2 and J is TRBJ2-2, with TRBD2 identical over 13 bases. The CDR3 runs to 18 residues. V dropped 1 base and J dropped 1; count of bases not matched to a gene: 3. Germline CDR1 is SGHTA and CDR2 is FQGNSA. The CDR3 DNA is TGTGCCAGCAGCTTAGTGGGACTAGCGGGGTGGAACACCGGGGAGCTGTTTTTT. It specifies CASSLVGLAGWNTGELFF.

The table lists this clonotype with a few counts. This chain joins TRBV23-1 and TRBJ2-2; 9 nucleotides align to TRBD1. TRBV23-1 is designated an ORF whose function remains uncertain. The J segment lost 2 bases and the V segment lost 2 bases, leaving 6 bases of the junction unmatched. The CDR3 loop spans 17 amino acids. CDR3 in amino acids: CASSQQQGAANTGELFF. The CDR3 bases are TGCGCCAGCAGTCAACAACAGGGGGCAGCTAACACCGGGGAGCTGTTTTTT.

The CDR3 DNA reads as TGTGCCAGCTCCCCGGACAGGAGAAACACTGAAGCTTTCTTT. Protein product: CASSPDRRNTEAFF. The chain recombines TRBV18 with TRBJ1-1, with 7 bases lining up with TRBD1. Germline V gene data show CDR1 as KGHSH and CDR2 as LQKENI. This CDR3 region has 14 residues. V dropped 6 bases and J dropped 2; count of bases not matched to a gene: 6.

The chain joins TRBV5-1 to TRBJ2-1; 14 positions agree with TRBD2. Germline trimming cut 2 bases from V and 5 bases from J; bases unmatched to any gene: 6. The CDR3 totals 17 residues. The germline V gene encodes CDR1 SGHRS and CDR2 YFSETQ. The CDR3 bases are TGCGCCAGCAGCTTTCCGGGACTAGCGGGGGCCAACAATGAGCAGTTCTTC. Translated, it gives CASSFPGLAGANNEQFF.

This clonotype has at least ten counts. V and J are TRBV7-3 and TRBJ1-1; D is uncertain. The CDR3 is made up of 13 amino acids. V was cut by 1 base and J by 1 base, with 4 bases left in between. Per the germline V gene, CDR1 is SGHTA and CDR2 is FQGTGA. CDR3 region: CASSLSQNTEAFF. CDR3 sequence (DNA): TGTGCCAGCAGCTTAAGCCAGAACACTGAAGCTTTCTTT.

The chain is built from TRBV29-1 and TRBJ2-7; 8 nucleotides agree with TRBD2. Germline loops: CDR1 SQVTM, CDR2 ANQGSEA. The CDR3 spans 12 residues. Trimming took 5 bases from V and 5 from J; bases not matched to a gene: 5. For the CDR3, the DNA is TGCAGCGTTCTGGGACTAGTCAACGAGCAGTACTTC. It translates to CSVLGLVNEQYF.

By proportion, this clonotype is medium-sized (0.01 to 0.1%). V is TRBV6-6 and J is TRBJ1-2, with a weak D call TRBD1 (5 bases). This CDR3 contains 17 residues. The germline gives CDR1 MNHNY, CDR2 SVGAGI (reference sequence). The V end was cut by 4 bases, the J end by 3 bases, with 21 bases between. In nucleotides, the CDR3 is TGTGCCAGCAGTTCCCACCGGGACCTCAGAAGGGACTATGGCTACACCTTC. Its translation: CASSSHRDLRRDYGYTF.

This clonotype has a handful of counts. V and J are TRBV12-3 or TRBV12-4 and TRBJ2-6; D is unclear. CDR3 length: 14 residues. The V gene lost 2 bases and the J gene lost 1 base, with 3 bases spanning the gap. DNA for the CDR3: TGTGCCAGCAGTTTAACTTCTGGGGCCAACGTCCTGACTTTC. The encoded protein is CASSLTSGANVLTF.

The gene calls are TRBV6-1 and TRBJ2-7; D not resolved. CDR1 is MNHNS, CDR2 SASEGT, per germline. Trimming shortened V by 2 bases and J by 3 bases, and 11 bases separated the two germline ends. CDR3 size: 14 residues. The CDR3 nucleotides are TGTGCCAGCAGTGAATCCCACGGCCGCTACGAGCAGTACTTC. Its protein is CASSESHGRYEQYF.

Many counts were recorded for this clonotype. The gene calls are TRBV6-5 and TRBJ1-1, with TRBD1 as a possible D gene (6 bases). Trimming left V 5 bases short and J 4 bases short, with 11 bases between. The CDR3 extends over 13 amino acids. Germline CDR1 and CDR2: MNHEY and SVGAGI. The CDR3 sequence: CASSNREFTEAFF. CDR3 coding DNA: TGTGCCAGCAGTAACAGGGAATTCACTGAAGCTTTCTTT.

The rearrangement links TRBV10-3 to TRBJ1-2; possibly TRBD1 for D (6 bases). Germline V gene sequence: CDR1 ENHRY, CDR2 SYGVKD. There are 16 residues in the CDR3. V lost 3 bases to trimming and J lost 4 bases, with 18 bases between them. The CDR3 protein is CAISDPRVGGVYGYTF. The CDR3 DNA reads TGTGCCATCAGTGACCCGAGGGTAGGGGGGGTCTATGGCTACACCTTC.

V gene TRBV3-1 combines with J gene TRBJ1-2; 10 nucleotides line up with TRBD1. Germline lookup yields CDR1 LGHDT and CDR2 YNNKEL (reference sequence). The CDR3 runs 13 residues. Trimming took 1 base from V and 8 from J; bases not matched to a gene: 1. The CDR3, as DNA: TGTGCCAGCAGCCAAGGGGACAGGGGCGGCTACACCTTC. This sequence encodes CASSQGDRGGYTF.

This clonotype has ten or more counts. The CDR3 spells CASSYGEVWGTGELFF. The DNA of the CDR3 is TGTGCCAGCAGTTACGGGGAGGTCTGGGGCACCGGGGAGCTGTTTTTT. The chain employs TRBV6-2 or TRBV6-3 and TRBJ2-2; tentatively, D is TRBD2 (6 bases). The CDR3 sequence is 16 residues long. The V end was cut by 2 bases, the J end by 4 bases, with 14 bases between. The germline V gene encodes CDR1 MNHEY and CDR2 SVGEGT.

This clonotype showed up just a few times. The chain has TRBV18 and TRBJ2-7; TRBD2 might be the D (6 bases). Germline-derived CDR1 and CDR2 are KGHSH and LQKENI. Trimming pared 3 bases from V and 4 bases from J, leaving 10 bases between. The CDR3 length is 13 residues. CDR3 in DNA: TGTGCCAGCTCACCGGAGGGATTGTACGAGCAGTACTTC. It translates to CASSPEGLYEQYF. Using reference TRBV18 and TRBJ2-7 for the parts outside the CDR3, the full variable domain is NAGVMQNPRHLVRRRGQEARLRCSPMKGHSHVYWYRQLPEEGLKFMVYLQKENIIDESGMPKERFSAEFPKEGPSILRIQQVVRGDSAAYFCASSPEGLYEQYFGPGTRLTVT.

This clonotype was counted ten times or more. V is TRBV25-1 and J is TRBJ2-7; D might be TRBD2 (6 bases). The CDR3 totals 15 residues. V was cut by 5 bases and J by 3 bases, with 17 bases left in between. Germline CDR1 and CDR2: MGHDK and SYGVNS. The CDR3 region has the DNA TGTGCCAGCAGTAGAGCGGGTACAGCTCACTACGAGCAGTACTTC. Residues: CASSRAGTAHYEQYF.

There are a few counts of this clonotype. This chain links TRBV6-2 or TRBV6-3 with TRBJ2-7; 11 positions match TRBD1. The CDR3 has 16 residues. J gave up 2 bases and V 5 bases, and 8 bases lay outside the gene matches. The germline V gene encodes CDR1 MNHEY and CDR2 SVGEGT. The CDR3 DNA reads TGTGCCAGCAGTACCCAGGACAGGGGGCGCCCCTACGAGCAGTACTTC. It specifies CASSTQDRGRPYEQYF.

This clonotype was seen many times. V and J are TRBV28 and TRBJ1-1; weak D call: TRBD1 (5 bases). V lost 6 bases and J lost 0, with 5 bases in between. The CDR3 has 12 residues. Germline-derived CDR1 and CDR2 are MDHEN and SYDVKM. CDR3 sequence (DNA): TGTGCCAGCAGAGGGGTGAACACTGAAGCTTTCTTT. It is translated as CASRGVNTEAFF. Together with reference TRBV28 and TRBJ1-1, the CDR3 gives the full variable domain: DVKVTQSSRYLVKRTGEKVFLECVQDMDHENMFWYRQDPGLGLRLIYFSYDVKMKEKGDIPEGYSVSREKKERFSLILESASTNQTSMYLCASRGVNTEAFFGQGTRLTVV.

This clonotype was counted many times. V and J are TRBV27 and TRBJ1-2; 8 bases fit TRBD1. CDR1 MNHEY and CDR2 SMNVEV come from the germline V gene (reference sequence). CDR3 length equals 15 residues. V lost 5 bases and J lost 5; bases outside the gene matches: 10. The CDR3 here is CASSHRLTGAYGYTF. As DNA, the CDR3 is TGTGCCAGCAGTCATCGCTTGACAGGGGCGTATGGCTACACCTTC.

V gene TRBV11-2 combines with J gene TRBJ2-5; 7 nucleotides match TRBD2. The CDR3 has 15 amino acids. J was trimmed by 3 bases and V by 2 bases; bases with no gene match: 6. The germline V gene has CDR1 SGHAT and CDR2 FQNNGV. This chain's CDR3 is CASSLYGGLEETQYF. The DNA for the CDR3 is TGTGCCAGCAGCTTATACGGGGGGTTAGAAGAGACCCAGTACTTC.

This chain links TRBV7-2 with TRBJ1-5; D might be TRBD1 (5 bases). Germline CDR1 and CDR2: SGHTA and FQGNSA. V was shortened by 5 bases and J by 1 base, with 12 bases between the two germline ends. This CDR3 is 15 amino acids long. The CDR3 here is CASSPGGASNQPQHF. The CDR3 region has the DNA TGTGCCAGCAGCCCCGGCGGGGCCAGCAATCAGCCCCAGCATTTT. The full variable domain, with the rest looked up from reference TRBV7-2 and TRBJ1-5, is GAGVSQSPSNKVTEKGKDVELRCDPISGHTALYWYRQSLGQGLEFLIYFQGNSAPDKSGLPSDRFSAERTGGSVSTLTIQRTQQEDSAVYLCASSPGGASNQPQHFGDGTRLSIL.